This T cell receptor beta chain was sequenced for a study of cytomegalovirus exposure and HLA in healthy donors. The PCR made use of 60 Vbeta and 13 Jbeta primers. Profiling relied on immunoSEQ multiplex PCR, and the TCRdb table lists in-frame clones only, not all of them. The sample has about 120,000 clones; 75% to 90% are singletons. Germline V gene sequence: CDR1 SGHRS, CDR2 YFSETQ. J lost 4 bases, V lost 0 bases, and 3 bases had no gene match. The CDR3 runs to 14 residues. The sample holds a few counts of this clone. Sequenced input: PBMCs. The clonotype comes from a man aged 45 to 65 in good health and CMV-seronegative. The chain employs TRBV5-1 and TRBJ2-5, with 7 bases aligning to TRBD1. The CDR3 loop reads CASSLGQGLETQYF. The CDR3, as DNA: TGCGCCAGCAGCTTGGGACAGGGATTAGAGACCCAGTACTTC. The full variable domain, in which reference TRBV5-1 and TRBJ2-5 provide the parts outside the CDR3, is KAGVTQTPRYLIKTRGQQVTLSCSPISGHRSVSWYQQTPGQGLQFLFEYFSETQRNKGNFPGRFSGRQFSNSRSEMNVSTLELGDSALYLCASSLGQGLETQYFGPGTRLLVL.